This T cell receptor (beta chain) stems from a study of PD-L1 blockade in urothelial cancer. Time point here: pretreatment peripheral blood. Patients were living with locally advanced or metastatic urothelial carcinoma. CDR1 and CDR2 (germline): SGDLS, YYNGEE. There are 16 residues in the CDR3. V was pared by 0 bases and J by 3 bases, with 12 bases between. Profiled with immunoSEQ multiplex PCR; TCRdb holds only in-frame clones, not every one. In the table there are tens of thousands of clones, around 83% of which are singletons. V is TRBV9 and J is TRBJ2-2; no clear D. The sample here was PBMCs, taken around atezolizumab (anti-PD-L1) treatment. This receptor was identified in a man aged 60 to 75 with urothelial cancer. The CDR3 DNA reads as TGTGCCAGCAGCGTAGAATCCTCCCCCCACACCGGGGAGCTGTTTTTT. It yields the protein CASSVESSPHTGELFF.